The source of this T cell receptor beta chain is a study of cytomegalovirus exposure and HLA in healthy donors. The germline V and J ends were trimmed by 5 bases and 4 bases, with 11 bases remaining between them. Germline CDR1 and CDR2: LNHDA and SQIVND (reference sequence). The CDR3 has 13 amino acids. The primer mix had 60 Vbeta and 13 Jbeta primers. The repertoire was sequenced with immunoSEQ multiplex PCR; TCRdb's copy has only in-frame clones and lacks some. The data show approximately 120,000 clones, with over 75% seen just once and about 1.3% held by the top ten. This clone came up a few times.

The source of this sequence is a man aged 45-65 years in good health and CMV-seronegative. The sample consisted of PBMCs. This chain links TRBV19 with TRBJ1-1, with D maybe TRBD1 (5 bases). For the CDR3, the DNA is TGTGCCAGTAGTCTACGAAGGGGCACTGAAGCTTTCTTT. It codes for CASSLRRGTEAFF.